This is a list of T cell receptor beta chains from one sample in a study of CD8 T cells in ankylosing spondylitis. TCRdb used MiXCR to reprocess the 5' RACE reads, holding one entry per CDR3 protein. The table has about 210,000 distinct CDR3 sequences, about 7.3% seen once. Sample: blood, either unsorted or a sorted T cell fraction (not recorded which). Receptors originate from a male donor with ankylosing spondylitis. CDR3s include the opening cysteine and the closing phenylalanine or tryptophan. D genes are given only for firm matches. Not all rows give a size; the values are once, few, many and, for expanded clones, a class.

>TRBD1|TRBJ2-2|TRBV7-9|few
CASSLAPTGNGELFF
TGTGCCAGCAGCTTAGCTCCGACAGGGAACGGGGAGCTGTTTTTT
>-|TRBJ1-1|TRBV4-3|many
CASTHRGGGDTEAFF
TGCGCCAGCACCCACCGGGGGGGAGGTGACACTGAAGCTTTCTTT
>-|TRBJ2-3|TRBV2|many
CASSERERDAPDTQYF
TGTGCCAGCAGTGAACGAGAGAGAGACGCCCCAGATACGCAGTATTTT
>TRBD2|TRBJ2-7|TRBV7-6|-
CASSRGGALEQYF
TGTGCCAGCAGCCGGGGAGGGGCGCTCGAGCAGTACTTC
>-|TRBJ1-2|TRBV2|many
CATVRGNGYTF
TGTGCCACCGTAAGGGGAAATGGCTACACCTTC
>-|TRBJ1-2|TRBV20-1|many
CSARDLQRGYTF
TGCAGTGCTAGAGATTTACAAAGAGGCTACACCTTC
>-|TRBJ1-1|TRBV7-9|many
CASSSGKGMNTEAFF
TGTGCCAGCAGCTCCGGCAAGGGTATGAACACTGAAGCTTTCTTT
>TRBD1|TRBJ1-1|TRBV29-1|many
CSVGQGVPEAFF
TGCAGCGTGGGACAGGGGGTGCCTGAAGCTTTCTTT
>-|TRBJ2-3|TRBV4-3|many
CASSQGVMSKDTQYF
TGCGCCAGCAGCCAAGGGGTGATGAGTAAAGATACGCAGTATTTT
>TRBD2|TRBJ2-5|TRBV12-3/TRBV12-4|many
CASSRLAGGLQETQYF
TGTGCCAGCAGTCGACTAGCGGGAGGTCTCCAAGAGACCCAGTACTTC
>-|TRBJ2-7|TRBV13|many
CASSLSRGALDEQYF
TGTGCCAGCAGCTTAAGCCGGGGGGCCTTGGACGAGCAGTACTTC
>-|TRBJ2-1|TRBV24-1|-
CATREGSVSYNEQFF
TGTGCCACTCGGGAAGGGAGCGTCTCCTACAATGAGCAGTTCTTC
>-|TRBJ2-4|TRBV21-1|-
CASSKEDTPPRAKNIQYF
TGTGCCAGCAGCAAAGAGGACACTCCACCCCGAGCCAAAAACATTCAGTACTTC
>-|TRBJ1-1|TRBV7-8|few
CASSLYGASEAFF
TGTGCCAGCAGCTTATACGGCGCATCCGAAGCTTTCTTT
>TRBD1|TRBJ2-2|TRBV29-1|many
CSAAQQGFAGELFF
TGCAGCGCGGCACAACAGGGGTTTGCCGGGGAGCTGTTTTTT
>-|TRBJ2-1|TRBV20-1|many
CSARGLGSSYNEQFF
TGCAGTGCTAGAGGGTTGGGAAGCTCCTACAATGAGCAGTTCTTC
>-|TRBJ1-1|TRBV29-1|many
CSVLVPVNTEAFF
TGCAGCGTCCTCGTACCTGTTAACACTGAAGCTTTCTTT
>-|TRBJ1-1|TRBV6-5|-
CASSYGTGAITEAFF
TGTGCCAGCAGTTATGGCACAGGCGCTATCACTGAAGCTTTCTTT
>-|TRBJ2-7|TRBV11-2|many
CASSLDVTPTYEQYF
TGTGCCAGCAGCTTAGATGTAACGCCGACCTACGAGCAGTACTTC
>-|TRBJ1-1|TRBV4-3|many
CASSQDWPGNTEAFF
TGCGCCAGCAGCCAAGATTGGCCCGGGAACACTGAAGCTTTCTTT
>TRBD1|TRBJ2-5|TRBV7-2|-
CASCLGQGLGETQYF
TGTGCCAGCTGTCTTGGACAGGGATTAGGAGAGACCCAGTACTTC
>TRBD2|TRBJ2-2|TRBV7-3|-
CAIGSGLADLADTGELFF
TGTGCCATCGGCTCGGGACTAGCGGACTTGGCGGACACCGGGGAGCTGTTTTTT